The 5 T cell receptor beta chains listed next were all sequenced from one sample in a study of blood T cell repertoires in COVID-19. Clones were read by immunoSEQ multiplex PCR, and TCRdb kept only the in-frame ones, dropping some. The repertoire holds about 100,000 clones, with roughly 92% as singletons. Source material: peripheral blood. The receptors were gathered from a man in his 70s with acute or convalescent COVID-19.

V usage is TRBV5-1 and J usage is TRBJ2-3; D may be TRBD1 (6 bases). The CDR3 is 15 amino acids. The V gene's germline CDR1 is SGHRS and CDR2 YFSETQ. The V end lost 5 bases, the J end lost 3 bases, and 16 bases lay between the germline ends. The CDR3 region has the DNA TGCGCCAGCAGTGAACAGGGTTGGGGGACAGATACGCAGTATTTT. It is translated as CASSEQGWGTDTQYF.

The V call is TRBV6-2 or TRBV6-3, the J call TRBJ2-7; D is perhaps TRBD1 (5 bases). Between the trimmed V and J ends, which lost 4 bases and 3 bases, there was a span of 10 bases. Germline assignment: CDR1 MNHEY and CDR2 SVGEGT. The CDR3 is 13 amino acids. The CDR3 here is CASSLGALYEQYF. CDR3 sequence (DNA): TGTGCCAGCAGTTTAGGGGCTCTCTACGAGCAGTACTTC.

The J gene is TRBJ1-6, the V gene TRBV6-5; 7 bases fit TRBD1. CDR3 length: 15 residues. Germline assignment: CDR1 MNHEY and CDR2 SVGAGI. Unmatched junction bases numbered 1, after V lost 0 bases and J lost 5 bases. CDR3 coding DNA: TGTGCCAGCAGTTACTCTACAGGGGATAATTCACCCCTCCACTTT. The encoded protein is CASSYSTGDNSPLHF.

The chain uses TRBV5-8 and TRBJ1-4; possible D gene TRBD1, 6 bases. There are 15 residues in the CDR3. Germline lookup yields CDR1 SGHTS and CDR2 YDEGEE. Trimming left V 4 bases short and J 5 bases short, with 15 bases between. The CDR3 sequence is CASSRGTGRNEKLFF. The CDR3 coding sequence is TGTGCCAGCAGCCGTGGTACAGGGCGGAATGAAAAACTGTTTTTT.

The CDR3 sequence: CASSLGGGSQETQYF. For the CDR3, the DNA is TGTGCCAGCAGCTTGGGCGGGGGCAGTCAAGAGACCCAGTACTTC. V and J are TRBV5-6 and TRBJ2-5; D might be TRBD2 (7 bases). Trimming removed 0 bases from V and 2 bases from J, with 11 bases in between. CDR3 length: 15 residues. Germline CDR1 reads SGHDT; CDR2 reads YYEEEE. The entire variable domain, with the rest obtained from reference TRBV5-6 and TRBJ2-5, is as follows: DAGVTQSPTHLIKTRGQQVTLRCSPKSGHDTVSWYQQALGQGPQFIFQYYEEEERQRGNFPDRFSGHQFPNYSSELNVNALLLGDSALYLCASSLGGGSQETQYFGPGTRLLVL.